Listed here is a single TCR beta chain. Antigen: not known. The table came from immunoSEQ multiplex PCR; TCRdb's copy has only in-frame clones and leaves some out. The sample lists 95,000 to 150,000 clones, roughly 91% seen once, with 4.4% in the top ten. The entry originates in a study of T cell responses to AZD1222 COVID-19 vaccine. General study findings and limits: Donors in the cohort were predominantly white British and more often female, and clonal diversity was possibly underestimated. Spike-specific TCR breadth and depth went up after people got two AZD1222 doses. Baseline serostatus was positive in only six AZD1222 recipients.

This CDR3 region has 17 residues. Germline CDR1 KGHSH, CDR2 LQKENI. V dropped 2 bases and J dropped 1 base, with 17 bases sitting between them. The V call is TRBV18, the J call TRBJ1-2, with unresolved D. Sequencing was performed on peripheral blood, taken on day 0 of MenACWY control vaccination. The TCR was taken from an adult in good health. The CDR3 sequence: CASSPAGRGAINYGYTF. CDR3 in DNA: TGTGCCAGCTCACCAGCCGGCCGGGGTGCTATTAACTATGGCTACACCTTC.